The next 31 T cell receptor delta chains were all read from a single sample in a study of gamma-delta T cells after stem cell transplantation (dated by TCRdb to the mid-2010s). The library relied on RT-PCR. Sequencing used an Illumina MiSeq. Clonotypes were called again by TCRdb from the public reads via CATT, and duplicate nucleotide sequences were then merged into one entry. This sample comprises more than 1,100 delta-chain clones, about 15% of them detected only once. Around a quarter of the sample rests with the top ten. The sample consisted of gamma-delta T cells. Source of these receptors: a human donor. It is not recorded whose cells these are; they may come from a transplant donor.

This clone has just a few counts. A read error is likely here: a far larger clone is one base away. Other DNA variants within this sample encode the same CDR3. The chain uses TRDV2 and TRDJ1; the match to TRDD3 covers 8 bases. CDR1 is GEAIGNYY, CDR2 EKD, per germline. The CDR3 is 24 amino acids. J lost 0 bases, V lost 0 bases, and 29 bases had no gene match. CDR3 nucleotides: TGTGCCTGTGACACCGTTCTACGCCCTGGTACTGGGGGTACCCCCGAAGGGTACACCGATAAACTCATCTTT. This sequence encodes CACDTVLRPGTGGTPEGYTDKLIF.

CDR3 in amino acids: CASFPLGDNITDKLIF. The CDR3 nucleotides are TGTGCCAGCTTCCCACTGGGGGATAATATAACCGATAAACTCATCTTT. The rearrangement joins TRDV2 to TRDJ1; 11 bases line up with TRDD3. The CDR3 is 16 amino acids. The V gene end was trimmed by 9 bases and the J gene end by 2 bases; junction bases not matched to a gene: 13. Per germline, CDR1 GEAIGNYY and CDR2 EKD.

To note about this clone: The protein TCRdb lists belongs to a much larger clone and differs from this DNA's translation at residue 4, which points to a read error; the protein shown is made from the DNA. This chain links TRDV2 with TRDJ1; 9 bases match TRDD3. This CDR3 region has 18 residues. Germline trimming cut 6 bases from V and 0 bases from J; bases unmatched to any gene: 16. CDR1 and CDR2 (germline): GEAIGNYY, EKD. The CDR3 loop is CACYNLLGDPADTDKLIF. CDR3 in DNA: TGTGCCTGTTACAACTTACTGGGGGACCCTGCCGACACCGATAAACTCATCTTT.

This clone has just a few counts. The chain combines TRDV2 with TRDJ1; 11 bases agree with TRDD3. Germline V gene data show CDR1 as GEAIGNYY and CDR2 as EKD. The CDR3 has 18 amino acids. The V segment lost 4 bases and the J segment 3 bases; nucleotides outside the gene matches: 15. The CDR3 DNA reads TGTGCCTGTGAACAACTGGGGGATAGGGGGTCCGCCGCCGATAAACTCATCTTT. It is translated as CACEQLGDRGSAADKLIF.

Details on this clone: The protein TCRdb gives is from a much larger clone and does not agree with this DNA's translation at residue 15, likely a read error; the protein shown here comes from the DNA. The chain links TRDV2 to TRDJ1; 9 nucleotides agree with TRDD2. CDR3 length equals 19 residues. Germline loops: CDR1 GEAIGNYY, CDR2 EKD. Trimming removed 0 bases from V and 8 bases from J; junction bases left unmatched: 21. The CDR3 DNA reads TGTGCCTGTGACACCCACCTTCCTACAATCCGTGGGGACTACGAAAAACTCATCTTT. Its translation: CACDTHLPTIRGDYEKLIF.

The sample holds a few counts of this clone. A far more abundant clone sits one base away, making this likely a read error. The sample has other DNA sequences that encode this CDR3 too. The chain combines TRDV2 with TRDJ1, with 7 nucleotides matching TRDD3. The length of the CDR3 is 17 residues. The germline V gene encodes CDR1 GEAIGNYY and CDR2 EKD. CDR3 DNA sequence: TGTGCCTGTGATCCCATACTGGCCGGGATACACACCGATAAGCTCATCTTT. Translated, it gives CACDPILAGIHTDKLIF.

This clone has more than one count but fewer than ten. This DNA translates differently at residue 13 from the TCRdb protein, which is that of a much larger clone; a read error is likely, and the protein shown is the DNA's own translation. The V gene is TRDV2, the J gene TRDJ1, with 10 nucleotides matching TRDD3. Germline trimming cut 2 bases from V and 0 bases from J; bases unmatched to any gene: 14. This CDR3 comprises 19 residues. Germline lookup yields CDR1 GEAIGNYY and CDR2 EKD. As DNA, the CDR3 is TGTGCCTGTGACAACCTAGGCTTCACTGGGGGATTGCACACCGATAAACTCATCTTT. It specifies CACDNLGFTGGLHTDKLIF.

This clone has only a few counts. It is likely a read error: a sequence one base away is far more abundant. This chain's CDR3 is CACDTVLRPGTGCTPEGYTDKLIF. CDR3 DNA sequence: TGTGCCTGTGACACCGTTCTACGCCCTGGTACTGGGTGTACCCCTGAAGGGTACACCGATAAACTCATCTTT. This sequence joins TRDV2 and TRDJ1; perhaps TRDD3 as D (6 bases). This CDR3 has 24 amino acids. Germline V lookup: CDR1 GEAIGNYY, CDR2 EKD. Between the trimmed V and J ends, which lost 0 bases and 0 bases, there was a span of 37 bases.

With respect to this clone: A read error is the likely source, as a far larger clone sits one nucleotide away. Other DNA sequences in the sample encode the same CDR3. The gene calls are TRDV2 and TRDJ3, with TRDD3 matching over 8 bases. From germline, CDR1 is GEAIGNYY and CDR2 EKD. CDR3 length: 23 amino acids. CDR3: CACDPRPTVLGGVSSWDTRQMFF. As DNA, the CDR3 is TGTGCCTGTGACCCGCGACCCACTGTACTGGGGGGAGTGAGCTCCTGGGACACCCGGCAGATGTTTTTC.

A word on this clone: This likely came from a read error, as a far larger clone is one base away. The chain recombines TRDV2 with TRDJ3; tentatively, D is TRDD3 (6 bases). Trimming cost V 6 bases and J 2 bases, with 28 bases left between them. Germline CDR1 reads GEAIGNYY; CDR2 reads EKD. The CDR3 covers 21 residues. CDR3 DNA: TGTGCCTGTTGCTCGATGGGTACTGGGAGATACGGACCCTGGGACACCCGACAGATGTTTTTC. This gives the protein CACCSMGTGRYGPWDTRQMFF.

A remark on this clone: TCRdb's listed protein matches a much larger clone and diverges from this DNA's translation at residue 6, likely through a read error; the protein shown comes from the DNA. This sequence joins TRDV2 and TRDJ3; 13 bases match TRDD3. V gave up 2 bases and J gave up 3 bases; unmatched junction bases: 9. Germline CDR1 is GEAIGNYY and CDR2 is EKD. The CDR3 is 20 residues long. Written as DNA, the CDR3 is TGTGCCTGTGACAATGAACTGGGGGATACGCTCAGCTGGGACACCCGACAGATGTTTTTC. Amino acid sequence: CACDNELGDTLSWDTRQMFF.

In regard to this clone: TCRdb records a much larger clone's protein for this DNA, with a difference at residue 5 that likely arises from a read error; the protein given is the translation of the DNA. CDR3 sequence reads: CACDIVDWGSKSSWDTRQMFF. Written as DNA, the CDR3 is TGTGCCTGTGACATCGTAGACTGGGGGTCGAAGAGCTCCTGGGACACCCGACAGATGTTTTTC. The V and J genes are TRDV2 and TRDJ3, with TRDD3 identical over 8 bases. The CDR3 contains 21 residues. V lost 2 bases and J lost 0; bases outside the gene matches: 14. The germline CDR1 and CDR2 sequences are GEAIGNYY and EKD.

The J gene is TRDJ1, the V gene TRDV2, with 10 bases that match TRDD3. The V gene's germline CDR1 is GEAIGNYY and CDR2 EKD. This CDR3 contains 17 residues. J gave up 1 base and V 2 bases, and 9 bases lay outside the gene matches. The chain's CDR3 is CACDRLVGDTITDKLIF. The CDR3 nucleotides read TGTGCCTGTGACAGACTCGTGGGGGATACTATCACCGATAAACTCATCTTT.

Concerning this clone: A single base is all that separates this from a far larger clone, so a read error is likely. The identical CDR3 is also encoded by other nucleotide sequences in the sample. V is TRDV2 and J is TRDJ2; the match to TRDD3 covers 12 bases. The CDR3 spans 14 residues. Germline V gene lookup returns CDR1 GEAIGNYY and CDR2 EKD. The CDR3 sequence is CACDTLGDTAQLFF. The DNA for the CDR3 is TGTGCCTGTGACACACTGGGGGATACAGCACAGCTCTTCTTT.

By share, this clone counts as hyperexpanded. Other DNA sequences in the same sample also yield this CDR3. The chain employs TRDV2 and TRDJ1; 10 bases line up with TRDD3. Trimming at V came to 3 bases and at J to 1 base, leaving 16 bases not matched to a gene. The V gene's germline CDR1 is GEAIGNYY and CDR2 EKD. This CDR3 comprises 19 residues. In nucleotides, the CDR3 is TGTGCCTGTGACGACATGTCTACTGGGGGATTGGCCCGCACCGATAAACTCATCTTT. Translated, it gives CACDDMSTGGLARTDKLIF.

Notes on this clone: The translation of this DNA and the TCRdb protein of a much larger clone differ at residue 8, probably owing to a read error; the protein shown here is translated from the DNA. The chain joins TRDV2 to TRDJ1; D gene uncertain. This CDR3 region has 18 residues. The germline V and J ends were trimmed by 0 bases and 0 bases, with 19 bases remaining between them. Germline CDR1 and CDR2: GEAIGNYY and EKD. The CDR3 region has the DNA TGTGCCTGTGACACCGTCCGGGGTAAGAGGATGTACACCGATAAACTCATCTTT. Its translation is CACDTVRGKRMYTDKLIF.

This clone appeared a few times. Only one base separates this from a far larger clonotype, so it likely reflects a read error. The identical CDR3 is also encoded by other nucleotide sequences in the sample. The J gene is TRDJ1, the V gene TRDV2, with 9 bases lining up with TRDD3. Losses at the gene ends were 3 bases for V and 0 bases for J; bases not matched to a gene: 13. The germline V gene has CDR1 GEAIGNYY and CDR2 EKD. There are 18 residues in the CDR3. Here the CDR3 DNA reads TGTGCCTGTGACGACCTACTGGGGGACTCCCAGTACACCGATAAACTCATCTTT. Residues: CACDDLLGDSQYTDKLIF.

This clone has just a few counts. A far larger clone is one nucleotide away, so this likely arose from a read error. The chain's CDR3 is CARDNLLGDPADTDKLIF. CDR3 nucleotides: TGTGCCCGTGACAACTTACTGGGGGACCCTGCCGACACCGATAAACTCATCTTT. This rearrangement joins TRDV2 to TRDJ1, with TRDD3 identical over 9 bases. The CDR3 consists of 18 residues. CDR1 and CDR2 from the germline V gene are GEAIGNYY and EKD.

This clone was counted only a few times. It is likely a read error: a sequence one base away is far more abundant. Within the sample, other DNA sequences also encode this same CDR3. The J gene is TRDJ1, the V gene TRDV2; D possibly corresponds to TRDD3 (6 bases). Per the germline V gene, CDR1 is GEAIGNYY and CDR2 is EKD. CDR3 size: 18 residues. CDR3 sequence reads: CACDTVRDKRMYTDKLIF. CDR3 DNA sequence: TGTGCCTGTGACACCGTCCGGGATAAGAGGATGTACACAGATAAACTCATCTTT.

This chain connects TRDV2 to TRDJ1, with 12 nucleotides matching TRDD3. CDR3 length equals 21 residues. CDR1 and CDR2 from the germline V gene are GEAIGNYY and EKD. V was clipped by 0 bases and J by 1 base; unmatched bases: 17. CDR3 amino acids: CACDTHGLTGGYLSTTDKLIF. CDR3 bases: TGTGCCTGTGACACCCACGGATTAACTGGGGGATACCTGAGTACCACCGATAAACTCATCTTT.

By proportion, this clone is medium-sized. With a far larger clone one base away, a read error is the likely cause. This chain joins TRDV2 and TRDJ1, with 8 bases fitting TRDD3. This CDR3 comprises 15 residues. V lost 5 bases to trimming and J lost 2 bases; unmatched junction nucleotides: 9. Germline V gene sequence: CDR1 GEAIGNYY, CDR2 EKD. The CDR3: CACGTLGAPTDKLIF. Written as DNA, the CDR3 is TGTGCCTGTGGCACACTGGGGGCCCCTACCGATAAACTCATCTTT.

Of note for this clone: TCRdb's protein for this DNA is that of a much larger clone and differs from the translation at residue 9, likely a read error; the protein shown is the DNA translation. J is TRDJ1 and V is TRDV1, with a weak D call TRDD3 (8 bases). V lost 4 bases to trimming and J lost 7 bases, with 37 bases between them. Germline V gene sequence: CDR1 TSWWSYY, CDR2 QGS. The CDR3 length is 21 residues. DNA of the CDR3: TGTGCTCTTGGGGCCCGCTTCCTATGTTTATTGAGTAGAGGGATACGGCCTAAACTCATCTTT. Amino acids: CALGARFLCLLSRGIRPKLIF.

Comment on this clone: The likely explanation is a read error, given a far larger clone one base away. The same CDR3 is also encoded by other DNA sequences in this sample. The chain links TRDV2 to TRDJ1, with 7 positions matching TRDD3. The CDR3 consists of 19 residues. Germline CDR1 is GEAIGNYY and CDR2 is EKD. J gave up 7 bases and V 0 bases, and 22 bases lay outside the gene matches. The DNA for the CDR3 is TGTGCCTGTGACACCTGGCGACCTCCACATACTGGGGAACTCGGTAAACTCATCTTT. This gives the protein CACDTWRPPHTGELGKLIF.

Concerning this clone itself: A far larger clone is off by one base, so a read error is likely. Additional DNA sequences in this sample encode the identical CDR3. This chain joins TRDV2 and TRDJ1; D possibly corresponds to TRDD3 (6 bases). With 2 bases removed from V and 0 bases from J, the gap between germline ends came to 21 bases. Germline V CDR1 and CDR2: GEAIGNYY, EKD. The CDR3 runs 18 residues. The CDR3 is CACDNLLGDPADTDKLIF. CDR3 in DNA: TGTGCCTGTGACAACTTACTGGGAGACCCTGCCGACACCGATAAACTCATCTTT.

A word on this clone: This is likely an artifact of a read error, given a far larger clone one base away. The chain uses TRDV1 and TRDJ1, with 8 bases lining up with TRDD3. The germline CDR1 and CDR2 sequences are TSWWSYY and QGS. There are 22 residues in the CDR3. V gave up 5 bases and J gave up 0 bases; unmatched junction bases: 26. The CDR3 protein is CALGNLPLSPFLGDRYTDKLIF. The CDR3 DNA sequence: TGTGCTCTTGGGAACCTTCCACTCTCCCCTTTTCTGGGGGACCGTTACACCGATAAACTCATCTTT.

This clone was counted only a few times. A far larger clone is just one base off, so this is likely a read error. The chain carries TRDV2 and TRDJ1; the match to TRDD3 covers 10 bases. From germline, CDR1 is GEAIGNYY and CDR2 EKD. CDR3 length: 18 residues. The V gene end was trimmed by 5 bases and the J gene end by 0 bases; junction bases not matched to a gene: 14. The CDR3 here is CACGDLLGDSQYTDKLIF. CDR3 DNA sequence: TGTGCCTGTGGCGACCTACTGGGGGATTCCCAGTACACCGATAAACTCATCTTT.

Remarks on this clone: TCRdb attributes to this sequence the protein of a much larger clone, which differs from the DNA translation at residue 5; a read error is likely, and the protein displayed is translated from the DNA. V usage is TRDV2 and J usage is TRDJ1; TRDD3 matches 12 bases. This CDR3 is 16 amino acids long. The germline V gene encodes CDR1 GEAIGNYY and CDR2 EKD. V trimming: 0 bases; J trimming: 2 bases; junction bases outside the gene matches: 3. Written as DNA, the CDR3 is TGTGCCTGTGACACCGTACTGGGGGATACAACCGATAAACTCATCTTT. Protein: CACDTVLGDTTDKLIF.

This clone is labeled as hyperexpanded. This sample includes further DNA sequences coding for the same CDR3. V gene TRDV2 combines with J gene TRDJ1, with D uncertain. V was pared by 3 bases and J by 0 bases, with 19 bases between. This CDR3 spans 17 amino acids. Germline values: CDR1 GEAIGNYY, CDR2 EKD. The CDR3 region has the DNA TGTGCCTGTGACCCTCTTAATAATATGGAGTACACCGATAAACTCATCTTT. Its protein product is CACDPLNNMEYTDKLIF.

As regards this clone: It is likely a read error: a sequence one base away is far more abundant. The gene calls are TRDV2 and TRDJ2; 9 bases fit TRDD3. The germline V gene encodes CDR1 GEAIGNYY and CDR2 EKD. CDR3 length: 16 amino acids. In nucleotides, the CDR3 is TGTGCCTGTGACACTATACTGGGGGACCAGACAACACAACTCTTCTTT. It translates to CACDTILGDQTTQLFF.

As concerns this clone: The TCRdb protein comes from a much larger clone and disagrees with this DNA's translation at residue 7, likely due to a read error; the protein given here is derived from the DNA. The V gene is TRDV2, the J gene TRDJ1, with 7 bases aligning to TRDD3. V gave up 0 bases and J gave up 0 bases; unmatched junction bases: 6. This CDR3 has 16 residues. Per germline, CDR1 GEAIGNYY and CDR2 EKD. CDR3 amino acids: CACDTVGGMNTDKLIF. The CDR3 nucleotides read TGTGCCTGTGACACCGTTGGGGGGATGAACACCGATAAACTCATCTTT.

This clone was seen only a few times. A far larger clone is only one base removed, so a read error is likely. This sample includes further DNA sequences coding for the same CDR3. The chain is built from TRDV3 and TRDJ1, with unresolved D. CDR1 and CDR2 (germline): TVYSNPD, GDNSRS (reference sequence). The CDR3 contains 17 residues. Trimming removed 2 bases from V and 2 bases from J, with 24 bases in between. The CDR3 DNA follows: TGTGCCTTTTTCTCGTCGCGGGTGCGACGAGGAACCGATAAACTCATCTTT. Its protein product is CAFFSSRVRRGTDKLIF.